Given below is one T cell receptor (beta chain) in context. This sample is drawn from a study of blood T cell repertoires in COVID-19. In the study overall: Sources were T cells, B-cell-depleted T cells, or PBMCs; the material itself was cDNA or gDNA.

Authors' data handling: Amplifying reference gene primers gave estimates of nucleated cell counts. TCRdb's copy holds only in-frame clones and misses some; the assay was immunoSEQ multiplex PCR. The DNA was the basis for D and trimming; V, J and clone size are from that table. Among 250,000 or so clones listed, roughly nine tenths were seen once. The sequence derives from a woman in her thirties or forties who had recovered from COVID-19. Sequencing used peripheral blood.

CDR3 nucleotides: TGTGCCAGCTCACCGATTAGTGCGTCTTGGTCCGAGCAGTACGTC. Protein product: CASSPISASWSEQYV. The rearrangement joins TRBV18 to TRBJ2-7; the D is unclear. Trimming shortened V by 3 bases and J by 6 bases, and 18 bases separated the two germline ends. This CDR3 is 15 amino acids long. Per the germline V gene, CDR1 is KGHSH and CDR2 is LQKENI.